The next 8 T cell receptor beta chains were all read from a single sample in a study of T cell responses to AZD1222 COVID-19 vaccine. The table came from immunoSEQ multiplex PCR; TCRdb's copy has only in-frame clones and leaves some out. The table shows some 190,000 clones, with roughly 91% occurring only once. Sequences were derived from peripheral blood, sampled 28 days after the second AZD1222 dose. The receptors here all came from an adult who received the AZD1222 COVID-19 vaccine.

The V and J genes are TRBV27 and TRBJ2-3, with D possibly matching TRBD2 (5 bases). Germline CDR1 is MNHEY and CDR2 is SMNVEV (reference sequence). CDR3 length equals 13 residues. V lost 3 bases and J lost 8, with 12 bases in between. The CDR3 protein is CASSFKRLATQYF. The CDR3 DNA reads as TGTGCCAGCAGTTTCAAAAGGCTAGCTACGCAGTATTTT.

The chain combines TRBV9 with TRBJ2-7; 7 bases align to TRBD1. The V segment lost 5 bases and the J segment 5 bases; nucleotides outside the gene matches: 22. CDR1 and CDR2 (germline): SGDLS, YYNGEE. CDR3 size: 18 residues. CDR3 DNA sequence: TGTGCCAGCAGTAAAATACAGGGGCAGGCGGGTAGATTCAACGAGCAGTACTTC. Protein product: CASSKIQGQAGRFNEQYF. The full variable domain, completed using reference TRBV9 and TRBJ2-7, is DSGVTQTPKHLITATGQRVTLRCSPRSGDLSVYWYQQSLDQGLQFLIQYYNGEERAKGNILERFSAQQFPDLHSELNLSSLELGDSALYFCASSKIQGQAGRFNEQYFGPGTRLTVT.

The rearrangement joins TRBV30 to TRBJ2-7; the D is unclear. CDR3 length: 10 amino acids. In germline, CDR1 is GTSNPN, CDR2 SVGIG (reference sequence). The V and J ends lost 5 bases and 7 bases respectively, with 9 bases between them. CDR3 amino acids: CAWGLREQYF. CDR3 coding DNA: TGTGCCTGGGGTCTACGGGAGCAGTACTTC.

Only one count was recorded for this clone. The J gene is TRBJ1-1, the V gene TRBV5-1; 7 positions match TRBD1. The V segment lost 1 base and the J segment 2 bases; nucleotides outside the gene matches: 2. This CDR3 contains 14 residues. Per germline, CDR1 SGHRS and CDR2 YFSETQ. This CDR3 is CASSLTGDNTEAFF. Here the CDR3 DNA reads TGCGCCAGCAGCTTGACAGGGGATAACACTGAAGCTTTCTTT.

This clone was observed once. The rearrangement joins TRBV3-1 (or the pseudogene TRBV3-2) to TRBJ1-6, with D possibly being TRBD1 (5 bases). Per germline, CDR1 LGHDT and CDR2 YNNKEL (reference sequence). V shed 6 bases and J shed 9 bases, with 21 bases lying between them. This CDR3 region has 16 residues. This CDR3 reads CASSLVPGPGGSPLHF. The CDR3 DNA reads TGTGCCAGCAGTCTCGTACCGGGACCGGGAGGTTCACCCCTCCACTTT.

J is TRBJ2-7 and V is TRBV2, with TRBD1 matching 9 bases. CDR1 and CDR2 from the germline V gene are SNHLY and FYNNEI. The CDR3 runs to 14 residues. V lost 5 bases to trimming and J lost 3 bases; unmatched junction nucleotides: 5. The CDR3 region is CASSPGQGGYEQYF. For the CDR3, the DNA is TGTGCCAGCAGTCCGGGACAGGGTGGCTACGAGCAGTACTTC.

The gene calls are TRBV5-1 and TRBJ2-1, with 7 bases identical to TRBD2. Germline CDR1 SGHRS, CDR2 YFSETQ. The V and J ends lost 9 bases and 0 bases, in that order; junction bases with no gene match: 6. The length of the CDR3 is 14 residues. The CDR3 loop is CATSAGSSYNEQFF. The CDR3 DNA sequence: TGCGCCACCTCAGCGGGGAGCTCCTACAATGAGCAGTTCTTC.

V is TRBV5-4 and J is TRBJ2-7; 10 bases line up with TRBD2. The CDR3 runs to 13 residues. CDR1 is SGHNT and CDR2 is YYREEE in the germline V gene (reference sequence). With V trimmed by 6 bases and J by 7 bases, 7 bases remained unmatched. For the CDR3, the DNA is TGTGCCAGCACCCTAGCGGGAGCGAGTGAGCAGTACTTC. It codes for CASTLAGASEQYF.